A selection of T cell receptor beta chains follows, all from one sample in a study of T cell responses to AZD1222 COVID-19 vaccine. Only in-frame clones appear in the TCRdb table, and some are missing; sequencing was by immunoSEQ multiplex PCR. The data hold 200,000 to 300,000 clones, with 80% to 95% observed a single time. The sample consisted of peripheral blood, taken on day 0 of AZD1222 vaccination. The receptors stem from an adult in good health. Each CDR3 is given with its conserved first and last residue. The order of the fields is clone size, D gene, J gene, V gene, CDR3 DNA, CDR3 protein. D genes are given only for firm matches. Clone size is shown for a subset of rows, as once, few, many or a class of expanded clone.

>.|TRBD2|TRBJ2-3|TRBV5-1
TGCGCCAGCAGCTTGGGAACTAGCGGCAGCACAGATACGCAGTATTTT
CASSLGTSGSTDTQYF
>.|.|TRBJ2-2|TRBV24-1
TGTGCCACCACGGAGGGACCCACCGGGGAGCTGTTTTTT
CATTEGPTGELFF
>few|.|TRBJ1-3|TRBV29-1
TGCAGCGTTGACAGGGTGGGCTCTGGAAACACCATATATTTT
CSVDRVGSGNTIYF
>once|TRBD2|TRBJ2-5|TRBV5-1
TGCGCCAGCAGCTTGGCTGGGACTAGCGGGAGCAGGGCAGAGACCCAGTACTTC
CASSLAGTSGSRAETQYF
>.|TRBD1|TRBJ1-1|TRBV5-6
TGTGCCAGCAGCATAGGACAGGGGGCCTTGAACACTGAAGCTTTCTTT
CASSIGQGALNTEAFF
>.|TRBD1|TRBJ1-4|TRBV29-1
TGCAGCGGGACAGGAGACTCTGAAAAACTGTTTTTT
CSGTGDSEKLFF
>.|.|TRBJ1-2|TRBV25-1
TGTGCCAGCAGTGATCAAGACAGACATGGCTACACCTTC
CASSDQDRHGYTF
>.|.|TRBJ2-2|TRBV20-1
TGCAGTGCTAGTAGCGCTGCGGCCGGGGAGCTGTTTTTT
CSASSAAAGELFF
>.|.|TRBJ1-3|TRBV4-1
TGCGCCAGCAGCCGAGACAGGAGCTCTGGAAACACCATATATTTT
CASSRDRSSGNTIYF
>.|TRBD2|TRBJ2-7|TRBV18
TGTGCCAGCTCACCGAGCGGGGGGGATAATTACGAGCAGTACTTC
CASSPSGGDNYEQYF
>.|TRBD1|TRBJ1-2|TRBV7-6
TGTGCCAGCAGCGCGGGACAGGTCCCTCTATCCTCTAACTATGGCTACACCTTC
CASSAGQVPLSSNYGYTF
>.|TRBD1|TRBJ2-7|TRBV4-3
TGCGCCAGCAGCCAAGAAGGGCCCCCCCAGGGGGTTGGCGAGCAGTACTTC
CASSQEGPPQGVGEQYF
>few|.|TRBJ2-1|TRBV10-2
TGCGCCAGCAAGGAGTTCGGTGAGCAGTTCTTC
CASKEFGEQFF
>.|.|TRBJ2-2|TRBV4-3
TGCGCCAGCAGCCAAGACGGGGGAAGGACCGGGGAGCTGTTTTTT
CASSQDGGRTGELFF
>.|.|TRBJ1-2|TRBV5-6
TGTGCCAGCAGCTGGGGGACGGAGAATGGCTACACCTTC
CASSWGTENGYTF
>.|.|TRBJ2-1|TRBV5-6
TGTGCCAGCAGCCTGGGGGCTTTTTCCTACAATGAGCAGTTCTTC
CASSLGAFSYNEQFF
>few|.|TRBJ2-7|TRBV5-6
TGTGCCAGCAGCGCCGGGACTCCTTCCGAGCAGTACTTC
CASSAGTPSEQYF
>.|TRBD1|TRBJ2-2|TRBV7-7
TGTGCCAGCAGCTCCGAATTGACAGGGTGGACCGGGGAGCTGTTTTTT
CASSSELTGWTGELFF
>once|TRBD2|TRBJ2-1|TRBV10-2
TGCGCCAGCAGTGATAGGCTAGCGGAAACCTACAATGAGCAGTTCTTC
CASSDRLAETYNEQFF
>.|.|TRBJ2-7|TRBV6-1
TGTGCCAGCAGTGACAACGGGGCCCGACCCGAGCAGTACTTC
CASSDNGARPEQYF
>.|TRBD2|TRBJ2-7|TRBV28
TGTGCCAGCAGTTTTATCGGGACTAGCGGGGGGGGAAGCCCGTACTTC
CASSFIGTSGGGSPYF
>once|TRBD1|TRBJ2-7|TRBV25-1
TGTGCCAGCAGTATAGGACAGGGCTACGAGCAGTACTTC
CASSIGQGYEQYF
>.|TRBD1|TRBJ1-1|TRBV5-1
TGCGCCAGCAGCTTGGCTCCGGGGCAGGGGGCTGAAGCTTTCTTT
CASSLAPGQGAEAFF